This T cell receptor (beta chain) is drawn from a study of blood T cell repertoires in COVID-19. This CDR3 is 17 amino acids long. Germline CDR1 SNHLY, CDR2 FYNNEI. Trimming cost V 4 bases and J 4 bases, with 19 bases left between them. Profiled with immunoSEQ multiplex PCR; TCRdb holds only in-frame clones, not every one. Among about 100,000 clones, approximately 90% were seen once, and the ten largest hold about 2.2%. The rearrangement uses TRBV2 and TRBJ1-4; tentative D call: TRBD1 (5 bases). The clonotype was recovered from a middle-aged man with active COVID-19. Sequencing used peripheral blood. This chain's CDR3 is CASSGQSQARHNEKLFF. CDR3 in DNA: TGTGCCAGCAGTGGACAGTCACAGGCCCGTCATAATGAAAAACTGTTTTTT.